These 4 T cell receptor beta chains were sequenced from one sample in a study of graft-versus-host responses after intestinal transplantation. Profiled with immunoSEQ multiplex PCR; TCRdb holds only in-frame clones, not every one. This table has some 41,000 clones, nearly 90% appearing once. Here the sequenced sample was PBMCs, taken 260 to 280 days after transplant. The source of these receptors is a human patient who received an intestinal transplant, so some T cells may come from the graft donor.

V gene TRBV2 combines with J gene TRBJ1-2; 9 bases fit TRBD1. V lost 6 bases to trimming and J lost 6 bases; unmatched junction nucleotides: 2. CDR1 is SNHLY, CDR2 FYNNEI, per germline. The CDR3 has 12 amino acids. CDR3 protein: CASRWTGDGYTF. DNA for the CDR3: TGTGCCAGCAGGTGGACAGGGGATGGCTACACCTTC.

V usage is TRBV5-4 and J usage is TRBJ2-7, with TRBD2 as a possible D gene (6 bases). Germline V gives CDR1 SGHNT, CDR2 YYREEE (reference sequence). Trimming cost V 4 bases and J 4 bases, with 12 bases left between them. There are 13 residues in the CDR3. CDR3 amino acids: CASSPDGSYEQYF. The CDR3 DNA is TGTGCCAGCAGCCCGGACGGGAGTTACGAGCAGTACTTC.

This chain connects TRBV7-9 to TRBJ2-7; 7 nucleotides match TRBD1. CDR1 is SEHNR and CDR2 is FQNEAQ in the germline V gene (reference sequence). This CDR3 has 13 amino acids. V was pared by 5 bases and J by 7 bases, with 8 bases of the junction left unmatched. The CDR3 protein is CASSQTGPEEQYF. As DNA, the CDR3 is TGTGCCAGCAGCCAGACAGGGCCCGAGGAGCAGTACTTC.

The V call is TRBV7-9, the J call TRBJ1-3; D call uncertain. The germline gives CDR1 SEHNR, CDR2 FQNEAQ (reference sequence). This CDR3 has 14 residues. V was cut by 1 base and J by 2 bases, with 6 bases left in between. This CDR3 reads CASSLGQPGNTIYF. In nucleotides, the CDR3 is TGTGCCAGCAGCTTAGGCCAGCCTGGAAACACCATATATTTT.